These T cell receptor beta chains were read from a single sample in a study of blood T cells in healthy people across ages. Each CDR3 protein is one row after TCRdb ran MiXCR on the 5' RACE reads. The repertoire includes around 2 million distinct CDR3 sequences, roughly two fifths of them detected once, and around 23% sits in the top ten. The sample was blood. The source is a human donor in good health. Both conserved end residues are part of each CDR3. Fields, in order: D gene, clone size, J gene, V gene, CDR3 protein, CDR3 DNA. D genes are given only for firm matches. Clone size appears in some rows only: once, few, many, or a class for an expanded clone.

NA	NA	TRBJ2-7	TRBV2	CASNQQYF	TGTGCCAGCAACCAGCAGTACTTC
NA	NA	TRBJ2-6	TRBV20-1	CSAQAGDGANVLTF	TGCAGTGCCCAGGCCGGGGATGGGGCCAACGTCCTGACTTTC
NA	NA	TRBJ2-3	TRBV11-3	CASRPKGGGSTDTQYF	TGTGCCAGCCGCCCAAAAGGGGGGGGAAGCACAGATACGCAGTATTTT
NA	NA	TRBJ1-2	TRBV15	CATSRVRGYGYTF	TGTGCCACCAGCAGAGTCCGTGGCTATGGCTACACCTTC
NA	few	TRBJ1-5	TRBV7-2	CASSLTVSPNQPQHF	TGTGCCAGCAGTTTGACAGTGTCCCCTAATCAGCCCCAGCATTTT
TRBD1	NA	TRBJ1-4	TRBV5-1	CASSLVGTVNEKLFF	TGCGCCAGCAGCCTGGTAGGGACAGTTAATGAAAAACTGTTTTTT
NA	few	TRBJ1-2	TRBV12-3/TRBV12-4	CASSLRRVGYGYTF	TGTGCCAGCAGTTTACGTAGGGTCGGCTATGGCTACACCTTC
NA	NA	TRBJ2-1	TRBV9	CASSASRGANEQFF	TGTGCCAGCAGCGCCAGCCGGGGGGCTAATGAGCAGTTCTTC
TRBD2	NA	TRBJ2-1	TRBV24-1	CATGSGGAIEQFF	TGTGCCACCGGTAGCGGGGGGGCCATTGAGCAGTTCTTC
NA	NA	TRBJ1-1	TRBV7-3	CASRFLAGTEAFF	TGTGCCAGCAGGTTCCTGGCGGGCACTGAAGCTTTCTTT
NA	few	TRBJ1-1	TRBV12-3/TRBV12-4	CASSLVLDTEAFF	TGTGCCAGCAGTTTGGTCTTAGACACTGAAGCTTTCTTT
NA	NA	TRBJ1-6	TRBV7-6	CASSQNRFRYNSPLHF	TGTGCCAGCAGCCAAAACAGGTTCCGTTATAATTCACCCCTCCACTTT
TRBD1	few	TRBJ2-7	TRBV3-1	CASSQLDRGRAYEQYF	TGTGCCAGCAGCCAACTGGACAGGGGGAGGGCCTACGAGCAGTACTTC
NA	many	TRBJ2-7	TRBV2	CASSDGLIYEQYF	TGTGCCAGCAGTGATGGTCTAATCTACGAGCAGTACTTC
NA	NA	TRBJ1-2	TRBV7-2	CASSLSLGLVYGYTF	TGTGCCAGCAGCTTATCTCTAGGGTTGGTCTATGGCTACACCTTC
TRBD1	NA	TRBJ2-3	TRBV15	CATSLPGQGEDTQYF	TGTGCCACCAGCCTACCCGGACAGGGGGAAGATACGCAGTATTTT
NA	few	TRBJ2-5	TRBV29-1	CSVGMGSGRGETQYF	TGCAGCGTTGGTATGGGGTCCGGACGGGGGGAGACCCAGTACTTC
NA	NA	TRBJ1-4	TRBV29-1	CSARVAEKLFF	TGCAGCGCCCGGGTGGCTGAAAAACTGTTTTTT
NA	NA	TRBJ2-6	TRBV5-1	CASSLAVVSGANVLTF	TGCGCCAGCAGCTTAGCGGTAGTCTCTGGGGCCAACGTCCTGACTTTC
NA	NA	TRBJ2-3	TRBV7-6	CASSLVVAPDTQYF	TGTGCCAGCAGCTTAGTAGTAGCCCCAGATACGCAGTATTTT
TRBD2	NA	TRBJ2-5	TRBV18	CASSPGQRGDQETQYF	TGTGCCAGCTCACCAGGCCAGCGGGGGGACCAAGAGACCCAGTACTTC
TRBD2	few	TRBJ2-7	TRBV20-1	CSAIGLAGVVSSYEQYF	TGCAGTGCTATAGGACTAGCGGGGGTTGTCAGCTCCTACGAGCAGTACTTC
TRBD2	few	TRBJ2-1	TRBV5-1	CASTTSGGAGGLGEQFF	TGCGCCAGTACAACTAGCGGGGGGGCCGGCGGTCTAGGTGAGCAGTTCTTC
NA	NA	TRBJ1-2	TRBV7-9	CASSLSEAYGYTF	TGTGCCAGCAGCTTATCAGAGGCTTATGGCTACACCTTC
NA	few	TRBJ2-7	TRBV29-1	CSVVGSAGINEQYF	TGCAGCGTTGTCGGTTCGGCCGGGATAAATGAGCAGTACTTC
NA	many	TRBJ2-4	TRBV10-3	CAISESVGNIQYF	TGTGCCATCAGTGAGTCAGTGGGAAACATTCAGTACTTC
NA	few	TRBJ2-1	TRBV25-1	CASSGESSYNEQFF	TGTGCCAGCAGTGGTGAAAGCTCCTACAATGAGCAGTTCTTC
NA	NA	TRBJ1-1	TRBV12-3/TRBV12-4	CASTIRTLAFF	TGTGCCAGCACGATTCGTACTTTGGCTTTCTTT
NA	NA	TRBJ2-6	TRBV20-1	CSASTSGANVLTF	TGCAGTGCTAGCACATCTGGGGCCAACGTCCTGACTTTC
TRBD1	few	TRBJ2-1	TRBV6-2/TRBV6-3	CASWDRGIYNEQFF	TGTGCCAGCTGGGACAGGGGGATCTACAATGAGCAGTTCTTC